One and the same sample provided the 18 T cell receptor beta chains below, sequenced in a study of PD-1 blockade in mismatch repair-deficient tumors. Libraries were prepared by immunoSEQ multiplex PCR; TCRdb keeps only in-frame clonotypes and omits some of them. The table lists 11,000 to 15,000 clones, 80% to 90% of them singletons, with under 2% in the top ten. Sequencing used PBMCs, obtained less than 15 weeks after starting pembrolizumab. The receptors originated from an adult with mismatch repair-deficient cancer.

The rearrangement joins TRBV14 to TRBJ2-2; D remains ambiguous. The V gene's germline CDR1 is SGHDN and CDR2 FVKESK. The V end lost 4 bases, the J end lost 4 bases, and 13 bases lay between the germline ends. CDR3 length: 15 amino acids. The CDR3 DNA is TGTGCCAGCAGCCCTCTCCTCCGGGTCACCGGGGAGCTGTTTTTT. This codes for CASSPLLRVTGELFF.

Of note for this clone: The germline gene is not matched at one end of the junction; a read error may be the cause. The chain recombines TRBV28 with TRBJ2-3, with TRBD2 matching over 13 bases. This CDR3 has 12 residues. Germline assignment: CDR1 MDHEN and CDR2 SYDVKM. CDR3 in amino acids: CASRLGTSGKNF. For the CDR3, the DNA is TGTGCCAGCAGACTAGGGACTAGCGGGAAGAATTTT.

Written as DNA, the CDR3 is TGTGCCAGCAGCACCAGATCGCTAGGGAGCCTTGAGCAGTTCTTC. It codes for CASSTRSLGSLEQFF. The rearrangement links TRBV27 to TRBJ2-1, with D possibly matching TRBD2 (5 bases). V gave up 6 bases and J gave up 9 bases, with 21 bases separating them. Germline-derived CDR1 and CDR2 are MNHEY and SMNVEV (reference sequence). This CDR3 spans 15 amino acids.

The V and J genes are TRBV7-9 and TRBJ1-6; 9 nucleotides align to TRBD1. The junction had 6 bases not matched to a gene; V was cut back by 5 bases and J by 10 bases. Germline CDR1 and CDR2: SEHNR and FQNEAQ (reference sequence). The CDR3 loop spans 14 amino acids. The CDR3 DNA is TGTGCCAGCAGCCTGCACAGGGGGCGATCACCCCTCCACTTT. It yields the protein CASSLHRGRSPLHF.

This clone was found a few times. The chain links TRBV27 to TRBJ2-7; D is uncertain. There are 12 residues in the CDR3. CDR1 MNHEY and CDR2 SMNVEV come from the germline V gene (reference sequence). Trimming took off 2 bases at V and 3 bases at J, with 5 bases between the two ends. In DNA, the CDR3 is TGTGCCAGCAGTTTAGGCGGCTACGAGCAGTACTTC. It is translated as CASSLGGYEQYF.

The chain employs TRBV2 and TRBJ2-5; no reliable D call. The CDR3 has 14 amino acids. The V end lost 4 bases, the J end lost 5 bases, and 14 bases lay between the germline ends. The V gene's germline CDR1 is SNHLY and CDR2 FYNNEI. The CDR3 loop is CASSGWAGVETQYF. The CDR3 DNA is TGTGCCAGCAGTGGCTGGGCAGGCGTGGAGACCCAGTACTTC. Combining the CDR3 with reference TRBV2 and TRBJ2-5 gives the whole variable domain EPEVTQTPSHQVTQMGQEVILRCVPISNHLYFYWYRQILGQKVEFLVSFYNNEISEKSEIFDDQFSVERPDGSNFTLKIRSTKLEDSAMYFCASSGWAGVETQYFGPGTRLLVL.

The V call is TRBV28, the J call TRBJ2-3, with a possible D match to TRBD1 (5 bases). This CDR3 has 17 amino acids. Trimming shortened V by 7 bases and J by 3 bases, and 23 bases separated the two germline ends. Per germline, CDR1 MDHEN and CDR2 SYDVKM. The CDR3 sequence: CASTPPQGSSGTDTQYF. The CDR3 DNA sequence: TGTGCCAGCACTCCTCCCCAGGGATCGAGTGGGACAGATACGCAGTATTTT.

The chain is built from TRBV19 and TRBJ2-6; 11 nucleotides line up with TRBD1. Looked up from germline, CDR1 is LNHDA and CDR2 is SQIVND (reference sequence). J lost 3 bases, V lost 5 bases, and 6 bases had no gene match. This CDR3 comprises 17 residues. As DNA, the CDR3 is TGTGCCAGTAGTCGGACAGGGGGCGTTCGTGGGGCCAACGTCCTGACTTTC. This codes for CASSRTGGVRGANVLTF.

The chain has TRBV30 and TRBJ2-5; D is unresolved. The CDR3 is made up of 13 amino acids. CDR1 and CDR2 (germline): GTSNPN, SVGIG (reference sequence). V was cut by 4 bases and J by 7 bases, with 16 bases left in between. In DNA form, the CDR3 reads TGTGCCTGGACGATCTCGGAGATCGGGACCCAGTACTTC. Its translation is CAWTISEIGTQYF.

This chain uses TRBV25-1 with TRBJ2-2, with 8 nucleotides matching TRBD1. V was clipped by 7 bases and J by 4 bases; unmatched bases: 8. Looked up from germline, CDR1 is MGHDK and CDR2 is SYGVNS. The CDR3 length is 15 residues. CDR3 amino acids: CASTRLQGGTGELFF. In nucleotides, the CDR3 is TGTGCCAGCACTCGCTTACAGGGGGGCACCGGGGAGCTGTTTTTT.

V usage is TRBV9 and J usage is TRBJ2-1, with 7 bases aligning to TRBD2. Germline CDR1 and CDR2: SGDLS and YYNGEE. The CDR3 extends over 20 amino acids. The V segment lost 0 bases and the J segment 7 bases; nucleotides outside the gene matches: 22. CDR3 in amino acids: CASSVAQLAVSIAGVNEQFF. DNA for the CDR3: TGTGCCAGCAGCGTAGCTCAGCTAGCGGTCTCTATCGCTGGGGTGAATGAGCAGTTCTTC.

The V and J genes are TRBV9 and TRBJ2-2, with D tentatively TRBD2 (6 bases). The CDR3 extends over 18 amino acids. Trimming removed 6 bases at V and 0 bases at J, with 21 bases between. CDR1 is SGDLS, CDR2 YYNGEE, per germline. The CDR3: CASTSGGRPRSNTGELFF. In nucleotides, the CDR3 is TGTGCCAGCACGTCTGGAGGGAGGCCACGCTCGAACACCGGGGAGCTGTTTTTT.

This rearrangement joins TRBV2 to TRBJ1-5; 10 nucleotides align to TRBD1. The CDR3 is 13 residues long. CDR1 and CDR2 from the germline V gene are SNHLY and FYNNEI. With 6 bases clipped from V and 8 bases from J, the junction kept 4 bases outside the gene matches. The CDR3 loop reads CASSRDRGKPQHF. The CDR3 bases are TGTGCCAGCAGCCGGGACAGGGGCAAGCCCCAGCATTTT.

The genes are TRBV5-6 and TRBJ2-1; tentatively, D is TRBD2 (5 bases). CDR3 length: 13 residues. V was clipped by 4 bases and J by 6 bases, with 11 bases between them. Germline CDR1 and CDR2: SGHDT and YYEEEE. The CDR3: CASSLGVPNEQFF. Written as DNA, the CDR3 is TGTGCCAGCAGCCTGGGAGTACCCAATGAGCAGTTCTTC.

V usage is TRBV28 and J usage is TRBJ2-1, with 12 bases aligning to TRBD2. CDR1 and CDR2 from the germline V gene are MDHEN and SYDVKM. This CDR3 has 16 residues. Trimming took 7 bases from V and 8 from J; bases not matched to a gene: 12. CDR3: CASNPSSGRAIDEQFF. CDR3 DNA sequence: TGTGCCAGCAACCCCTCTAGCGGGAGGGCCATCGATGAGCAGTTCTTC.

The rearrangement links TRBV5-6 to TRBJ2-7, with 9 bases aligning to TRBD1. The V gene end was trimmed by 2 bases and the J gene end by 2 bases; junction bases not matched to a gene: 5. Germline CDR1 and CDR2: SGHDT and YYEEEE. The CDR3 covers 15 residues. The CDR3 bases are TGTGCCAGCAGCTTACAAGGACAGGGGCCCTACGAGCAGTACTTC. Translated: CASSLQGQGPYEQYF. Complete variable domain (other parts from reference TRBV5-6 and TRBJ2-7): DAGVTQSPTHLIKTRGQQVTLRCSPKSGHDTVSWYQQALGQGPQFIFQYYEEEERQRGNFPDRFSGHQFPNYSSELNVNALLLGDSALYLCASSLQGQGPYEQYFGPGTRLTVT.

The chain carries TRBV11-1 and TRBJ2-7, with D maybe TRBD2 (5 bases). The germline V gene has CDR1 SGHAT and CDR2 FQDESV (reference sequence). There are 14 residues in the CDR3. V was pared by 5 bases and J by 0 bases, with 11 bases between. The DNA for the CDR3 is TGTGCCAGCAGCCAACCGGGAAGCTCCTACGAGCAGTACTTC. It encodes CASSQPGSSYEQYF.

This clone was detected a few times. The gene calls are TRBV7-3 and TRBJ2-3; perhaps TRBD1 as D (6 bases). CDR1 and CDR2 from the germline V gene are SGHTA and FQGTGA. The CDR3 is 15 residues long. V was shortened by 3 bases and J by 2 bases, with 12 bases between the two germline ends. This CDR3 reads CASSLQGSYTDTQYF. CDR3 coding DNA: TGTGCCAGCAGCTTGCAGGGGTCTTACACAGATACGCAGTATTTT.